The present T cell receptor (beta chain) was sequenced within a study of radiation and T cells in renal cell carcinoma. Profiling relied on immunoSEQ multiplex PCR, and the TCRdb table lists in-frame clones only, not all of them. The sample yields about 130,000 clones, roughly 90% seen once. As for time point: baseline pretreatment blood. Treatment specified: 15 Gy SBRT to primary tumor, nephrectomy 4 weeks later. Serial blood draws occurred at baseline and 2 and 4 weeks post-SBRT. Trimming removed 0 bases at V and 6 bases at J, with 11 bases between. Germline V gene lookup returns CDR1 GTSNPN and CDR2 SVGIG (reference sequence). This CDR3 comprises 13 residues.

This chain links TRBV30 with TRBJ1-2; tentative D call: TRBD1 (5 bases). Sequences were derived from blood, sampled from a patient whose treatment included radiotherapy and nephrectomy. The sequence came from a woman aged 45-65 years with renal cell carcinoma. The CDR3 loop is CAWSVLTGDGYTF. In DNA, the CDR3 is TGTGCCTGGAGTGTACTTACAGGTGATGGCTACACCTTC. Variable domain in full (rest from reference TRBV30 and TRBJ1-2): SQTIHQWPATLVQPVGSPLSLECTVEGTSNPNLYWYRQAAGRGLQLLFYSVGIGQISSEVPQNLSASRPQDRQFILSSKKLLLSDSGFYLCAWSVLTGDGYTFGSGTRLTVV.